This TCR beta chain was recorded in a study of OX40 agonist ivuxolimab in advanced cancers. Study background: Partial responses occurred in Three dose-escalation patients, one with hepatocellular carcinoma and two with cutaneous melanoma.

The ends lost 5 bases at V and 7 bases at J; junction bases unmatched: 8. CDR3 size: 15 residues. Germline CDR1 reads SGHDT; CDR2 reads YYEEEE. The assay was immunoSEQ multiplex PCR, and TCRdb's table has in-frame clones only and misses some. The sample has tens of thousands of clones; around 89% are singletons. The TCR sequence derives from an adult with an advanced solid tumor such as melanoma, head and neck, liver or kidney cancer. This chain connects TRBV5-6 to TRBJ2-1, with 11 bases matching TRBD2. The starting material was CD4+ or CD8+ T cells sorted from blood, obtained in a trial of the OX40 agonist ivuxolimab. CDR3 nucleotide sequence: TGTGCCAGCAGGCTACCGGGACTAGCGGTTAATGAGCAGTTCTTC. Amino acid sequence: CASRLPGLAVNEQFF. Using reference TRBV5-6 and TRBJ2-1 for the parts outside the CDR3, the full variable domain is DAGVTQSPTHLIKTRGQQVTLRCSPKSGHDTVSWYQQALGQGPQFIFQYYEEEERQRGNFPDRFSGHQFPNYSSELNVNALLLGDSALYLCASRLPGLAVNEQFFGPGTRLTVL.